This T cell receptor (beta chain) was documented in a study of immune evolution from preneoplasia to lung adenocarcinoma. Only in-frame clones appear in the TCRdb table, and some are missing; sequencing was by immunoSEQ multiplex PCR. The table shows about 8,200 clones, with 60% to 80% occurring only once. Study-wide points: Later-stage lesions seemingly showed higher T cell density and diversity than normal lung.

A remark on this clone: No antigen is known for it.

The germline V gene has CDR1 GTSNPN and CDR2 SVGIG (reference sequence). The germline V and J ends were trimmed by 3 bases and 3 bases, with 15 bases remaining between them. This CDR3 is built from 15 residues. This receptor was obtained from a person aged 55-80 years with lung adenocarcinoma. This rearrangement joins TRBV30 to TRBJ1-3; D not resolved. Material for sequencing was FFPE adjacent normal lung tissue. CDR3 loop: CAWSIGLVGGNTIYF. The CDR3 DNA is TGTGCCTGGAGCATCGGACTGGTTGGTGGAAACACCATATATTTT.